Sequencing of this TCR beta chain was carried out in a study of OX40 agonist ivuxolimab in advanced cancers. About the research overall: Every 2 weeks, ivuxolimab was infused into the patients intravenously at between 0.01 and 10 mg/kg. Study-level findings and limits: CD8+ T cells (on average) carried more expanded clones than CD4+ T cells.

Remarks on this clone: The antigen remains undetermined.

Using immunoSEQ multiplex PCR, the repertoire was profiled, and TCRdb retains in-frame clones only, with some absent. Of about 40,000 clones listed, about 81% are singletons. The length of the CDR3 is 17 residues. This TCR derives from an adult with an advanced solid tumor such as melanoma, head and neck, liver or kidney cancer. The chain joins TRBV21-1 to TRBJ1-5; the table calls TRBD1, which could not be checked here. TRBV21-1 has pseudogene status. Sample: CD4+ or CD8+ T cells sorted from blood, taken in a trial of the OX40 agonist ivuxolimab. CDR3 DNA sequence: TGTGCCAGCAGCCACACGAGCCACAGGGTGGGCAATCAGCCCCAGCATTTT. Protein sequence: CASSHTSHRVGNQPQHF.